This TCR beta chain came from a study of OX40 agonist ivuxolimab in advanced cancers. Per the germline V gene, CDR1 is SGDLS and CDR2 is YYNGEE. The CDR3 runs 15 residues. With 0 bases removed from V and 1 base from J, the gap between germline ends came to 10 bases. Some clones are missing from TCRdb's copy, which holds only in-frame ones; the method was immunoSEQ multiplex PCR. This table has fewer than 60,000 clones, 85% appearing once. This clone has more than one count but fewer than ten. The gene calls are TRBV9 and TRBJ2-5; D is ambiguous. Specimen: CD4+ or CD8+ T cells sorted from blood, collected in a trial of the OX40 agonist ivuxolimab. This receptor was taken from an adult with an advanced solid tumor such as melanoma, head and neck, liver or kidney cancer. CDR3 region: CASSVEWSSQETQYF. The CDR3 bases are TGTGCCAGCAGCGTAGAATGGTCAAGCCAAGAGACCCAGTACTTC.